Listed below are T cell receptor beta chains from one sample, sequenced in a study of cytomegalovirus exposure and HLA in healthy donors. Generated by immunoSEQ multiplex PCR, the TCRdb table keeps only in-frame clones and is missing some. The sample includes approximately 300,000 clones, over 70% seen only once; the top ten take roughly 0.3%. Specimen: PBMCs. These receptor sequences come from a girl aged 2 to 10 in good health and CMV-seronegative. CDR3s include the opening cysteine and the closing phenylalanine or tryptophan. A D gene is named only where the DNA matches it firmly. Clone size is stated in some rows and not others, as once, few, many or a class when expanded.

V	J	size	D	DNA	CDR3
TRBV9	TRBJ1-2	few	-	TGTGCCAGCAGCGTAGCTACGGCTAACTATGGCTACACCTTC	CASSVATANYGYTF
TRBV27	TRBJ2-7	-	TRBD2	TGTGCCGGGTCAAGCGGGAGGGCCGGAAGTGACGAGCAGTACTTC	CAGSSGRAGSDEQYF
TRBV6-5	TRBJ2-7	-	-	TGTGCCAGCAGTTACCGTGACAGGTCCTACGAGCAGTACTTC	CASSYRDRSYEQYF
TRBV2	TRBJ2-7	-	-	TGTGCCAGCAGTCGGGAGACAGGGTTTTACGAGCAGTACTTC	CASSRETGFYEQYF
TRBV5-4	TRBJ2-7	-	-	TGTGCCAGCAGCGACAGTAACTCCTACGAGCAGTACTTC	CASSDSNSYEQYF
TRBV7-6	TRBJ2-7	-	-	TGTGCCAGCAGCTTAGGTAGACACCACTACGAGCAGTACTTC	CASSLGRHHYEQYF
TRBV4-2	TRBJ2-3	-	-	TGTGCCAGCAGCCAAGATCCGGTACGCGACTTGGGAGATACGCAGTATTTT	CASSQDPVRDLGDTQYF
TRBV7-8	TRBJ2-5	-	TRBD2	TGTGCCAGCAGCTTAAGGGTGGCTAGCGGCAGATTCCAAGAGACCCAGTACTTC	CASSLRVASGRFQETQYF
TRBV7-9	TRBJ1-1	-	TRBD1	TGTGCCAGCAGCTCTAAGGACAGGGTAGAGGGTACTGAAGCTTTCTTT	CASSSKDRVEGTEAFF
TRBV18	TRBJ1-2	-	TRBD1	TGTGCCAGCTCACAACGACAGGGACCCCCTGGCTACACCTTC	CASSQRQGPPGYTF
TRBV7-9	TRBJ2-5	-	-	TGTGCCAGCAGCCTCCAAGAGACCCAGTACTTC	CASSLQETQYF
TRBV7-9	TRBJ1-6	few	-	TGTGCCAGCAGCCAACGACAGAGCAGCGCACCCCTCCACTTT	CASSQRQSSAPLHF
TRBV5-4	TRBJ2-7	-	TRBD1	TGTGCCAGCAGCTGGGACAGGGCCGAGCAGTACTTC	CASSWDRAEQYF
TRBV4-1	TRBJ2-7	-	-	TGCGCCAGCAGCCATATCAGGGCCCACGAGCAGTACTTC	CASSHIRAHEQYF
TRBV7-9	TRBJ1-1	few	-	TGTGCCAGCAGCTTAGGCGCGGTAAGGGGTACTGAAGCTTTCTTT	CASSLGAVRGTEAFF
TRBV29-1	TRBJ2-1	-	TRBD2	TGCAGCGTTGAAGACCCTAGCGGCCGACCCTCCTACAATGAGCAGTTCTTC	CSVEDPSGRPSYNEQFF
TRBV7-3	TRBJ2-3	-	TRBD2	TGTGCCAGCAGCTTAACCGGACTAGCGGGAGGGCCAACGCAGTATTTT	CASSLTGLAGGPTQYF
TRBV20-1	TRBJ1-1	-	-	TGCAGGGCCCGGGGGGAAGCTTTCTTT	CRARGEAFF
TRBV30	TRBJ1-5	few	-	TGTGCCGCTGGAGAGGGCTCGTCTTATAGCAATCAGCCCCAGCATTTT	CAAGEGSSYSNQPQHF
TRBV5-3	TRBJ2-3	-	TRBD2	TGTGCCAGAAGCCAGTCCTTAGCGGGAGGGCCGTATACGCAGTATTTT	CARSQSLAGGPYTQYF
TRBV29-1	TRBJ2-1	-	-	TGCAGCGTTGAAGAATATCGGAGTCCCTATAATGAGCAGTTCTTC	CSVEEYRSPYNEQFF
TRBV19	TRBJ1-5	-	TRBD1	TGTGCCAGTAGATACAGGGGTTTGGGAAATCAGCCCCAGCATTTT	CASRYRGLGNQPQHF
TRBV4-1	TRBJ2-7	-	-	TGCGCCAGCAGCCAAAAACAGGGATACCACGAGCAGTACTTC	CASSQKQGYHEQYF
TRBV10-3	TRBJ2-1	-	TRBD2	TGTGCATCCGCGAGCGGGAGCTACAATGAGCAGTTCTTC	CASASGSYNEQFF
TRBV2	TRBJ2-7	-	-	TGTGCCAGCACTGAGGGAGGTACCTACGAGCAGTACTTC	CASTEGGTYEQYF
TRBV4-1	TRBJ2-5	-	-	TGCGCCAGCAGCCACCTCCCCCTGAGAGCGCAAGAGACCCAGTACTTC	CASSHLPLRAQETQYF
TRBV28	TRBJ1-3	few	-	TGTGCCAGCAGTTTGGGACACTCTGGAAACACCATATATTTT	CASSLGHSGNTIYF
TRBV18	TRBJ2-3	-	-	TGTGCCAGCTCACCGAGCGCGGGCACAGATACGCAGTATTTT	CASSPSAGTDTQYF
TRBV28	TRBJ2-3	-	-	TGTGCCAGCAGTTTTAATGTGTGGGGGGGGGCTTGGTCTAGCACAGATACGCAGTATTTT	CASSFNVWGGAWSSTDTQYF
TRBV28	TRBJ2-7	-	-	TGTGCCAGCAATCCTAGGGGAGGACGCCGAACCTACGAGCAGTACTTC	CASNPRGGRRTYEQYF
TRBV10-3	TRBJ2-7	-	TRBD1	TGTGCCATCAGTGAACAGGGGGCATACGAGCAGTACTTC	CAISEQGAYEQYF
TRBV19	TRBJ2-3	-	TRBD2	TGTGCCAGTAGTATACGACTAGCGGGAGGAAGGGATACGCAGTATTTT	CASSIRLAGGRDTQYF
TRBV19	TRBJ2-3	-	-	TGTGCCAGTAGTATATCCTTTTGGACAACCACAGATACGCAGTATTTT	CASSISFWTTTDTQYF
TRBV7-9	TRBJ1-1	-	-	TGTGCCAGCAGCCGAGATATAAGGGGGTCGTCCGCTTTCTTT	CASSRDIRGSSAFF
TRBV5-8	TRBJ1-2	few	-	TGTGCCAGCAGCTTGGGTTCGTACAGGATCTATGGCTACACCTTC	CASSLGSYRIYGYTF
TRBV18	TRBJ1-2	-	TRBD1	TGTGCCAGCTCCTCCGGGACAGGGGACGGCTACACCTTC	CASSSGTGDGYTF
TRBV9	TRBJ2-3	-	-	TGTGCCAGCAGCGTAGAAGGGGCTAGGTCGTTGGCTACGCAGTATTTT	CASSVEGARSLATQYF
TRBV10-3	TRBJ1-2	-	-	TGTGCCATCAGTGAGGGGCCCTATGGCTACACCTTC	CAISEGPYGYTF
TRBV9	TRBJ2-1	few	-	TGTGCCAGCAGCCCGGCCGGTTCGACTCAGAACGAGCAGTTCTTC	CASSPAGSTQNEQFF
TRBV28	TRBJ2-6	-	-	TGTGCCAGCAGTTTTTTGTTAGAGGCTGGGGCCAACGTCCTGACTTTC	CASSFLLEAGANVLTF
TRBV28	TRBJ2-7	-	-	TGTGCCAGCAGTTTATCTTTTAGGACAACGAGCTCCTACGAGCAGTACTTC	CASSLSFRTTSSYEQYF
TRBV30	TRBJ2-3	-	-	TGTGCCTGGAGTCGAGCGGTCACAGATACGCAGTATTTT	CAWSRAVTDTQYF
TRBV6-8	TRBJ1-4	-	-	TGTGCCAGCAGTTATACCGCCCAGGGCTCGTGCGGCGAGATTAATGAAAAACTGTTTTTT	CASSYTAQGSCGEINEKLFF
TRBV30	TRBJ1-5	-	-	TGTGCCTGGAGTGTTGAGCTGGATCAGCCCCAGCATTTT	CAWSVELDQPQHF
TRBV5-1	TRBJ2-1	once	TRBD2	TGCGCCAGCAGCTTTGCGCTAGCGGGAGGTAATGAGCAGTTCTTC	CASSFALAGGNEQFF
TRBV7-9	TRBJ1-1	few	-	TGTGCCAGCAGCTTATGGGAAGCGCCCGTCAGGGTTCACACTGAAGCTTTCTTT	CASSLWEAPVRVHTEAFF
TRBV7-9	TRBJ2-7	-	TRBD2	TGTGCCAGCAGCTTAAGAAGTGGGACTAGCGGGGCCCTACCCTACGAGCAGTACTTC	CASSLRSGTSGALPYEQYF
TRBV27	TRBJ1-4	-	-	TGTGCCAGCAGTTTTCACTCCTTTAATGAAAAACTGTTTTTT	CASSFHSFNEKLFF
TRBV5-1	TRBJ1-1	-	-	TGCGCCAGCAGACGAGACAGCGTAGCAATTGAAGCTTTCTTT	CASRRDSVAIEAFF